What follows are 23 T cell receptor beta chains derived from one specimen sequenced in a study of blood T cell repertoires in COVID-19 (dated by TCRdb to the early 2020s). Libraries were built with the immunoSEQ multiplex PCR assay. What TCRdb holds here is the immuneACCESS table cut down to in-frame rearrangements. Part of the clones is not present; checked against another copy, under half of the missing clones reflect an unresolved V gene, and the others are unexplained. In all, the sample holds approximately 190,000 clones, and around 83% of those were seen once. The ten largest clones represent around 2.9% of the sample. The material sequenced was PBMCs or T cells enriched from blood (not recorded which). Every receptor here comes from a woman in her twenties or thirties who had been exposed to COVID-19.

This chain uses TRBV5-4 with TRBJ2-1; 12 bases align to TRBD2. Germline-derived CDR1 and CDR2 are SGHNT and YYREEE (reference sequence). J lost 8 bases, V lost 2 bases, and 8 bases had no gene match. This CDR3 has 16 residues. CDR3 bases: TGTGCCAGCAGCTTTGCGACTAGCGGGGGCTTCGATGAGCAGTTCTTC. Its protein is CASSFATSGGFDEQFF. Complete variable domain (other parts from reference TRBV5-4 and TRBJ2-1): ETGVTQSPTHLIKTRGQQVTLRCSSQSGHNTVSWYQQALGQGPQFIFQYYREEENGRGNFPPRFSGLQFPNYSSELNVNALELDDSALYLCASSFATSGGFDEQFFGPGTRLTVL.

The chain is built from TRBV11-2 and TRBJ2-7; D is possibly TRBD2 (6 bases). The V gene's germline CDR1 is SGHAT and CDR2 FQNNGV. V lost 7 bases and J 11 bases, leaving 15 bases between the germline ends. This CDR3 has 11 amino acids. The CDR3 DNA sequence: TGTGCCAGCACCACGGGACTGGGCAAGTACTTC. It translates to CASTTGLGKYF.

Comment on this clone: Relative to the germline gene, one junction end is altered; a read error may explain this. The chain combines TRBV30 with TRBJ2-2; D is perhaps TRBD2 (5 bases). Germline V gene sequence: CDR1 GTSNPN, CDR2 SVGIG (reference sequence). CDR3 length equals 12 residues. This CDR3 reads CAWAPITGELSF. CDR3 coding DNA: TGTGCCTGGGCCCCCATCACCGGGGAGCTGTCTTTT.

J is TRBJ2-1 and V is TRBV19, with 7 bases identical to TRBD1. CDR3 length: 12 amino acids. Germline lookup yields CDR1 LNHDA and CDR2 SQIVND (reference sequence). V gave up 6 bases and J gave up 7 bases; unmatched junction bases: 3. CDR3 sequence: CASSVDRNEQFF. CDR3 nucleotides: TGTGCCAGTAGCGTGGACAGGAATGAGCAGTTCTTC.

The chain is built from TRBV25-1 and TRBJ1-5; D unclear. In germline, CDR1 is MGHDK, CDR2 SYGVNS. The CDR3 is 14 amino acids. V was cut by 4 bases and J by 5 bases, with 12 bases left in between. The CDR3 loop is CASSGAIGYQPQHF. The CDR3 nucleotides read TGTGCCAGCAGTGGAGCGATAGGCTATCAGCCCCAGCATTTT.

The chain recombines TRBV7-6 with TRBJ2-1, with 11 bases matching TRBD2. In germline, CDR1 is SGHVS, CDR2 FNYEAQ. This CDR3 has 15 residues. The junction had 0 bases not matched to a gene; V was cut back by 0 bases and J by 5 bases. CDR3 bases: TGTGCCAGCAGCTTAGCGACTAGCGGGGACAATGAGCAGTTCTTC. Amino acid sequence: CASSLATSGDNEQFF.

As DNA, the CDR3 is TGTGCCAGCAGCACCGGCTATGGCTACACCTTC. Translated: CASSTGYGYTF. The chain couples TRBV7-8 to TRBJ1-2; D remains ambiguous. The CDR3 contains 11 residues. Trimming took 5 bases from V and 4 from J, leaving 5 bases between them. Germline V gene lookup returns CDR1 SGHVS and CDR2 FQNEAQ.

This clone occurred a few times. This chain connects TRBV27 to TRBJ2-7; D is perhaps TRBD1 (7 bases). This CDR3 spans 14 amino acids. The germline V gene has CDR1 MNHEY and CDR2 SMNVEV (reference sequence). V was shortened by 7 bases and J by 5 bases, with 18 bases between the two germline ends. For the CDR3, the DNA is TGTGCCAGCAATCGACAGGGAGGTTTCCACGAGCAGTACTTC. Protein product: CASNRQGGFHEQYF.

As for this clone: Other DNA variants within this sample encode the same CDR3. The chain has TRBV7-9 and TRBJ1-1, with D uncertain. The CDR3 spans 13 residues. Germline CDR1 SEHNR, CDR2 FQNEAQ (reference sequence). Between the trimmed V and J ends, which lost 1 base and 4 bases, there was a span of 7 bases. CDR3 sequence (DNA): TGTGCCAGCAGCTTAGGGGCCGGCACTGAAGCTTTCTTT. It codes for CASSLGAGTEAFF. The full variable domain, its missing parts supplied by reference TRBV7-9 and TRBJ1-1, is DTGVSQNPRHKITKRGQNVTFRCDPISEHNRLYWYRQTLGQGPEFLTYFQNEAQLEKSRLLSDRFSAERPKGSFSTLEIQRTEQGDSAMYLCASSLGAGTEAFFGQGTRLTVV.

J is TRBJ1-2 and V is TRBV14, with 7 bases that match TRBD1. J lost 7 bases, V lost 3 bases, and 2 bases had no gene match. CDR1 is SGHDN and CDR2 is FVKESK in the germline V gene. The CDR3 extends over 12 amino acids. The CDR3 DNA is TGTGCCAGCAGCCAGACAGGGTTTGGCTACACCTTC. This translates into CASSQTGFGYTF. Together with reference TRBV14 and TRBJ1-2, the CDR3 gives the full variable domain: EAGVTQFPSHSVIEKGQTVTLRCDPISGHDNLYWYRRVMGKEIKFLLHFVKESKQDESGMPNNRFLAERTGGTYSTLKVQPAELEDSGVYFCASSQTGFGYTFGSGTRLTVV.

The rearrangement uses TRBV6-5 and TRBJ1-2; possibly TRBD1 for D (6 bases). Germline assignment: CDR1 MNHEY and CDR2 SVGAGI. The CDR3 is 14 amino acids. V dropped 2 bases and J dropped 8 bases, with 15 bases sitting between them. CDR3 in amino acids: CASSYARGGWGYTF. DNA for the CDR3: TGTGCCAGCAGTTACGCTCGGGGGGGCTGGGGCTACACCTTC.

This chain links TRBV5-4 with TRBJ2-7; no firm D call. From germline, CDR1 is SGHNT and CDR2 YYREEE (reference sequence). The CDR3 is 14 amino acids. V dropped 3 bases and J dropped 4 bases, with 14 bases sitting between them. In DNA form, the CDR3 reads TGTGCCAGCAGCTCCTCCCCCTCAGTGTACGAGCAGTACTTC. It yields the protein CASSSSPSVYEQYF.

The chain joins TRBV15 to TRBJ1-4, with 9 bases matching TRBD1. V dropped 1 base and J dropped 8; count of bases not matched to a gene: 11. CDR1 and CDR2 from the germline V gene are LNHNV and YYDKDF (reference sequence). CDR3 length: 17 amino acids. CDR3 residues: CATSRGSDRGRSEKLFF. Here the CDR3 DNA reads TGTGCCACCAGCAGAGGATCGGACAGGGGTCGGAGCGAAAAACTGTTTTTT.

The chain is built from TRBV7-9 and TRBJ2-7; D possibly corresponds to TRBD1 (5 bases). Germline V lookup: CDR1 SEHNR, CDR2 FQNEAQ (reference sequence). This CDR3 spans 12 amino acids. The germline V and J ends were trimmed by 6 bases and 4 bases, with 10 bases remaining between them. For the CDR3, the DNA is TGTGCCAGCAGTCCAGCAGGGTACGAGCAGTACTTC. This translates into CASSPAGYEQYF.

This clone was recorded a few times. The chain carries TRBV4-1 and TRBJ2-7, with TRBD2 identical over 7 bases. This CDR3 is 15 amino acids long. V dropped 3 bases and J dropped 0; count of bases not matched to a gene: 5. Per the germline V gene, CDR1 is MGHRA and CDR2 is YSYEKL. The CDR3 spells CASSQGPGGSYEQYF. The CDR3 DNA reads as TGCGCCAGCAGCCAGGGTCCGGGAGGCTCCTACGAGCAGTACTTC.

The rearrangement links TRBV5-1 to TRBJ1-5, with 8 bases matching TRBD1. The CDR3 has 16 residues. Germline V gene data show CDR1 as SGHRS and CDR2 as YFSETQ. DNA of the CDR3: TGCGCAGTCGACAGGGGAAAGGTAAGGGGCAATCAGCCCCAGCATTTT. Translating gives CAVDRGKVRGNQPQHF.

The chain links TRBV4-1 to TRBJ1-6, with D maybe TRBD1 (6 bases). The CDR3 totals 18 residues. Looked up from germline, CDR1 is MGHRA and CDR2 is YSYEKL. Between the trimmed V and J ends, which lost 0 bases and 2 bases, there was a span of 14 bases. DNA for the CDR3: TGCGCCAGCAGCCAAGATTGGCAGGGGAGCCCCTATAATTCACCCCTCCACTTT. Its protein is CASSQDWQGSPYNSPLHF.

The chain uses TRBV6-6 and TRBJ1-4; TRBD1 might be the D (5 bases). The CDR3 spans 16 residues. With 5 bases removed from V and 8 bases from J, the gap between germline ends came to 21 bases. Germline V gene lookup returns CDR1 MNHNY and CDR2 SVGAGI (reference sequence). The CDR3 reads CASSRTSQGLGEKLFF. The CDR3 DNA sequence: TGTGCCAGCAGTCGAACAAGCCAGGGTCTTGGGGAAAAACTGTTTTTT.

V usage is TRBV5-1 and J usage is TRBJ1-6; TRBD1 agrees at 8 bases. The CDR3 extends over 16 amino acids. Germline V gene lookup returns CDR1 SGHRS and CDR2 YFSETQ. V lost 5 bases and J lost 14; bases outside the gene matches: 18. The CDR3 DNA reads TGCGCCAGCAGGAACCCTACAGGGGGATCCCTTGGATCCCTCCACTTT. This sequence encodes CASRNPTGGSLGSLHF.

The CDR3 DNA reads as TGTGCCAGCAGCTTAGAGACAGGGGGGAATTCACCCCTCCACTTT. Translation gives CASSLETGGNSPLHF. This rearrangement joins TRBV7-6 to TRBJ1-6; 9 nucleotides line up with TRBD1. The germline V gene has CDR1 SGHVS and CDR2 FNYEAQ. The ends lost 1 base at V and 7 bases at J; junction bases unmatched: 2. There are 15 residues in the CDR3.

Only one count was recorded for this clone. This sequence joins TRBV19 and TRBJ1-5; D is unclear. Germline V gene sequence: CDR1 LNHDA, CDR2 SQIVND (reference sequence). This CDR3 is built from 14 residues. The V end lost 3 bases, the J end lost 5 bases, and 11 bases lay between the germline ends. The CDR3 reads CASSIPGDDQPQHF. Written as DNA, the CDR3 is TGTGCCAGTAGTATCCCCGGAGACGATCAGCCCCAGCATTTT.

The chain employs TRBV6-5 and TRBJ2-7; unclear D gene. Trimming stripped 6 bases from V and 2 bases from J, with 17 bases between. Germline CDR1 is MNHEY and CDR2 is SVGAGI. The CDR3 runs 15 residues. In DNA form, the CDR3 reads TGTGCCAGCAGACCCAGACAAGACCCTGCCTACGAGCAGTACTTC. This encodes CASRPRQDPAYEQYF.

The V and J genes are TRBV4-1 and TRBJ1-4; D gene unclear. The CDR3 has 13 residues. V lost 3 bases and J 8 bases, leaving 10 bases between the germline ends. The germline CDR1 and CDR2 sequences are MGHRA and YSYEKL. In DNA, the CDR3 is TGCGCCAGCAGCCACGAGGCACTGGAAAAACTGTTTTTT. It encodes CASSHEALEKLFF.